This T cell receptor beta chain came from a study of shared T cell receptors in the human thymus. There are 15 residues in the CDR3. The V end lost 5 bases, the J end lost 10 bases, and 20 bases lay between the germline ends. Germline V gene sequence: CDR1 SGHVS, CDR2 FNYEAQ. Only in-frame clones appear in the TCRdb table, and some are missing; sequencing was by immunoSEQ multiplex PCR. The sample yields about 380,000 clones, 95% seen once. V and J are TRBV7-6 and TRBJ1-4, with D possibly matching TRBD1 (6 bases). The TCR was taken from a human donor. Sequences were obtained from thymocytes. Here the CDR3 DNA reads TGTGCCAGCAGCCCATTAAAGGACAGAGGTGCAAAACTGTTTTTT. Residues: CASSPLKDRGAKLFF.